Sequencing of this T cell receptor (beta chain) was carried out in a study of response to subunit inactivated influenza vaccine. TCRdb re-called the RT-PCR reads through MiXCR, storing one row per CDR3 protein. In the table there are about 780,000 distinct CDR3 sequences, about 18% of which are singletons. This clonotype was counted only a few times. The CDR3 consists of 13 residues. Trimming stripped 3 bases from V and 2 bases from J, with 10 bases between. Germline loops: CDR1 SQVTM, CDR2 ANQGSEA. This clonotype was sampled from a man aged 50-60 years who received an inactivated influenza vaccine. Source: PBMCs from blood, taken about 5 days after vaccination. The rearrangement links TRBV29-1 to TRBJ1-2; D is possibly TRBD1 (5 bases). CDR3 region: CSVESGGNYGYTF. CDR3 DNA sequence: TGCAGCGTTGAGTCCGGGGGAAACTATGGCTACACCTTC.